The 17 T cell receptor beta chains given below trace back to one sample, sequenced in a study of molecular identifiers for immune sequencing clone quantification. TCRdb passed the PCR reads through MiXCR, listing each CDR3 protein once. The sample lists 90,000 to 120,000 distinct CDR3 sequences, around 33% occurring once. Sequenced input: naive CD8+ T cells from blood, with Jurkat cell RNA spiked in. Specified subset: FACS-sorted CD8+CD4-CCR7+CD45RA+ naive T cells. Receptor source: a human donor in good health. Some libraries in this study had Jurkat cell RNA spiked in.

In regard to this clonotype: The CDR3 does not end in the conserved phenylalanine or tryptophan, so this is likely a read error. V gene TRBV12-3 or TRBV12-4 combines with J gene TRBJ1-1; D might be TRBD1 (6 bases). This CDR3 is 12 amino acids long. Trimming took 6 bases from V and 7 from J, leaving 12 bases between them. CDR3 amino acids: CASRQGESEAFI. CDR3 bases: TGTGCCAGCAGACAGGGAGAGAGTGAAGCTTTCATT.

This chain joins TRBV5-6 and TRBJ1-2; TRBD1 is a possible D gene (5 bases). CDR1 and CDR2 from the germline V gene are SGHDT and YYEEEE. V lost 3 bases and J 5 bases, leaving 14 bases between the germline ends. The CDR3 has 14 amino acids. The CDR3 spells CASSYGGTEYGYTF. The CDR3 DNA reads TGTGCCAGCAGCTACGGCGGGACGGAGTATGGCTACACCTTC.

DNA for the CDR3: TGTGCCAGCAGACCACTTACAGATTATCTTGCCGGATGGAATTCACCCCTCCACTTT. It is translated as CASRPLTDYLAGWNSPLHF. The chain has TRBV6-6 and TRBJ1-6; D call uncertain. The V and J ends lost 6 bases and 7 bases respectively, with 28 bases between them. The CDR3 consists of 19 residues. Germline V CDR1 and CDR2: MNHNY, SVGAGI (reference sequence).

This chain connects TRBV19 to TRBJ2-1, with a tentative D call TRBD1 (5 bases). Trimming took 1 base from V and 9 from J, leaving 16 bases between them. This CDR3 is built from 15 residues. Germline V gives CDR1 LNHDA, CDR2 SQIVND (reference sequence). The CDR3 DNA reads TGTGCCAGTAGTATAGTGGACAACGAAGGCACTGAGCAGTTCTTC. Translation gives CASSIVDNEGTEQFF.

The table lists this clonotype with a few counts. V gene TRBV9 combines with J gene TRBJ2-3, with D maybe TRBD2 (5 bases). The V end lost 3 bases, the J end lost 4 bases, and 9 bases lay between the germline ends. This CDR3 comprises 13 residues. CDR1 is SGDLS and CDR2 is YYNGEE in the germline V gene. This CDR3 reads CASSAGGADTQYF. CDR3 bases: TGTGCCAGCAGCGCCGGAGGAGCAGATACGCAGTATTTT. The full variable domain, with the rest looked up from reference TRBV9 and TRBJ2-3, is DSGVTQTPKHLITATGQRVTLRCSPRSGDLSVYWYQQSLDQGLQFLIQYYNGEERAKGNILERFSAQQFPDLHSELNLSSLELGDSALYFCASSAGGADTQYFGPGTRLTVL.

The V and J genes are TRBV6-5 and TRBJ2-7, with 10 bases aligning to TRBD1. The CDR3 has 14 residues. The germline CDR1 and CDR2 sequences are MNHEY and SVGAGI. V lost 5 bases, J lost 5 bases, and 6 bases stayed unmatched. CDR3 sequence: CASSPGTGEDEQYF. CDR3 nucleotide sequence: TGTGCCAGCAGTCCTGGGACAGGGGAGGACGAGCAGTACTTC.

Concerning this clonotype itself: A read error may explain this, as a much larger clone is one base away. The J gene is TRBJ2-1, the V gene TRBV29-1; TRBD2 agrees at 7 bases. The CDR3 spans 16 residues. From germline, CDR1 is SQVTM and CDR2 ANQGSEA. The trim removed 0 bases at V and 4 bases at J, leaving 9 bases unmatched. Here the CDR3 DNA reads TGCAGCGTTGAAGATCCGGGACTATCGGTATACAATGAGCAGTTCTTC. Translated: CSVEDPGLSVYNEQFF.

This clonotype was found many times. This sequence joins TRBV29-1 and TRBJ2-2, with D possibly TRBD2 on 5 matching bases. CDR3 size: 11 residues. V lost 5 bases and J 8 bases, leaving 9 bases between the germline ends. CDR1 is SQVTM and CDR2 is ANQGSEA in the germline V gene. The CDR3 loop reads CSVPVAGELFF. As DNA, the CDR3 is TGCAGCGTTCCGGTAGCGGGGGAGCTGTTTTTT.

A remark on this clonotype: Lacking the conserved final phenylalanine or tryptophan, this CDR3 likely reflects a read error. V and J are TRBV7-3 and TRBJ2-1, with a tentative D call TRBD1 (6 bases). Germline values: CDR1 SGHTA, CDR2 FQGTGA. The CDR3 sequence is 16 residues long. Trimming removed 1 base at V and 0 bases at J, with 10 bases between. For the CDR3, the DNA is TGTGCCAGCAGCTTAATGCAGGGGCCCTCCTACAATGAGCAGTTCTAC. This encodes CASSLMQGPSYNEQFY.

In this sample, this clonotype turned up many times. The CDR3 sequence: CASSPRGEPDTQYF. CDR3 nucleotide sequence: TGTGCCAGCAGCCCCCGAGGTGAGCCAGATACGCAGTATTTT. The chain is built from TRBV13 and TRBJ2-3; D remains ambiguous. The CDR3 runs to 14 residues. Germline V lookup: CDR1 PRHDT, CDR2 FYEKMQ (reference sequence). Trimming took 5 bases from V and 4 from J, leaving 13 bases between them.

There are many counts of this clonotype. V gene TRBV5-5 combines with J gene TRBJ2-7; D is possibly TRBD2 (7 bases). V gave up 4 bases and J gave up 5 bases, with 13 bases separating them. This CDR3 is 13 amino acids long. Germline values: CDR1 SGHKS, CDR2 YYEKEE (reference sequence). The CDR3 DNA is TGTGCCAGCAGCCCGCCGGGGGGCCACGAGCAGTACTTC. Amino acids: CASSPPGGHEQYF.

V usage is TRBV4-2 and J usage is TRBJ2-3; the match to TRBD2 covers 9 bases. This CDR3 is 16 amino acids long. Germline CDR1 and CDR2: LGHNA and YNFKEQ. Losses at the gene ends were 4 bases for V and 1 base for J; bases not matched to a gene: 6. Here the CDR3 reads CASSPLAGVGTDTQYF. In DNA form, the CDR3 reads TGTGCCAGCAGCCCATTAGCGGGAGTCGGCACAGATACGCAGTATTTT.

V usage is TRBV9 and J usage is TRBJ2-2, with 8 bases lining up with TRBD2. The ends lost 8 bases at V and 5 bases at J; junction bases unmatched: 8. This CDR3 spans 14 amino acids. Germline V gene sequence: CDR1 SGDLS, CDR2 YYNGEE. The CDR3 is CASRAGRGTGELFF. CDR3 DNA: TGTGCCAGTCGAGCCGGGAGGGGGACCGGGGAGCTGTTTTTT.

This chain uses TRBV27 with TRBJ2-2; 8 bases align to TRBD2. With V trimmed by 3 bases and J by 4 bases, 13 bases remained unmatched. The CDR3 has 18 amino acids. CDR1 is MNHEY, CDR2 SMNVEV, per germline (reference sequence). The CDR3 nucleotides are TGTGCCAGCAGTTTCAAGGGACTAGGCGGGAGGAGCACCGGGGAGCTGTTTTTT. Its protein is CASSFKGLGGRSTGELFF.

Of note for this clonotype: This may come from a read error, since a much larger clone is one base off. The chain combines TRBV5-1 with TRBJ2-7; unclear D gene. This CDR3 comprises 13 residues. CDR1 is SGHRS, CDR2 YFSETQ, per germline. The CDR3 sequence: CASSPYSTYAQYF. The CDR3 nucleotides read TGCGCCAGCTCCCCCTATTCAACCTACGCGCAGTACTTC.

This clonotype appeared a few times. J is TRBJ2-2 and V is TRBV4-3, with 7 bases aligning to TRBD2. The V gene end was trimmed by 0 bases and the J gene end by 2 bases; junction bases not matched to a gene: 3. The germline gives CDR1 LGHNA, CDR2 YSLEER. The length of the CDR3 is 16 residues. The CDR3 is CASSQDGRANTGELFF. In DNA, the CDR3 is TGCGCCAGCAGCCAAGATGGGAGGGCAAACACCGGGGAGCTGTTTTTT.

This clonotype came up once. This chain uses TRBV6-6 with TRBJ2-1; 7 bases are shared with TRBD1. V was pared by 5 bases and J by 3 bases, with 13 bases of the junction left unmatched. Germline CDR1 MNHNY, CDR2 SVGAGI (reference sequence). The CDR3 is 17 amino acids. The DNA of the CDR3 is TGTGCCAGCAGTGGGACAGATCTGGGTAGGCGCTACAATGAGCAGTTCTTC. Protein sequence: CASSGTDLGRRYNEQFF.